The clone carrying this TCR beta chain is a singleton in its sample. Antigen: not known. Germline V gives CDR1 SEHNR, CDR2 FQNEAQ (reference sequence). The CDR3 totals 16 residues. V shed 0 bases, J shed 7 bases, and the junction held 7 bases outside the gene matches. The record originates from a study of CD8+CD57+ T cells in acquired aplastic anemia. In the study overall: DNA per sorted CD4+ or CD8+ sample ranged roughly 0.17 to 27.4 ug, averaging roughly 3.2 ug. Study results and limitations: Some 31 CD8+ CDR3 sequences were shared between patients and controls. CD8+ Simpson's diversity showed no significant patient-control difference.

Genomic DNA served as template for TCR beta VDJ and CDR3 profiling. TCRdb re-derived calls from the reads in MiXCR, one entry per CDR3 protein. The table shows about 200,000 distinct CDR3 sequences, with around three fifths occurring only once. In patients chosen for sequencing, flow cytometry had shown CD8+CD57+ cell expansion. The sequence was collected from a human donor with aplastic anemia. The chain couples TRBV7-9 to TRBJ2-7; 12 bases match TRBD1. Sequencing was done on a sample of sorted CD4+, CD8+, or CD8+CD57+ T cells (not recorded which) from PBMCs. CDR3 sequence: CASSLAGQGALREQYF. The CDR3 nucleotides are TGTGCCAGCAGCTTAGCGGGACAGGGGGCATTGAGGGAGCAGTACTTC.